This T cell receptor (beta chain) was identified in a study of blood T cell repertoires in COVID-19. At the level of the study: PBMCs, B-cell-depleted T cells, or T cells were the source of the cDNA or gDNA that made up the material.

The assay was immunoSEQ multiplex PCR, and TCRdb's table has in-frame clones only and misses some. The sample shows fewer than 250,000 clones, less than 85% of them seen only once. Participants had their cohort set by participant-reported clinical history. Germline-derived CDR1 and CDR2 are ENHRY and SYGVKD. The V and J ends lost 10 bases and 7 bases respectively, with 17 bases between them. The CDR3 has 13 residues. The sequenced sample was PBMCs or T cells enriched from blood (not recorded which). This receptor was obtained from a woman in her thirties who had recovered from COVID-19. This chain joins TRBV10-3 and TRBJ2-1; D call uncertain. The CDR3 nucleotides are TGTGCCACCGGTAATAGCCCTAATAATGAGCAGTTCTTC. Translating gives CATGNSPNNEQFF.